This T cell receptor beta chain was recovered during a study of T cell responses to AZD1222 COVID-19 vaccine. Clones were sequenced by immunoSEQ multiplex PCR, and TCRdb holds only the in-frame ones, with some missing. Here the sample spans 100,000 to 150,000 clones, more than 85% being singletons. V dropped 1 base and J dropped 10 bases, with 17 bases sitting between them. Germline CDR1 reads SGHAT; CDR2 reads FQNNGV. CDR3 length: 16 residues. Sequences were derived from peripheral blood, sampled 28 days after the second AZD1222 dose. V usage is TRBV11-2 and J usage is TRBJ1-6; D might be TRBD1 (5 bases). The receptor comes from an adult who received the AZD1222 COVID-19 vaccine. The CDR3 sequence is CASSLGFGAGPSPLHF. The CDR3 coding sequence is TGTGCCAGCAGCTTAGGTTTCGGTGCAGGGCCCTCACCCCTCCACTTT.